This T cell receptor beta chain was sequenced for a study of blood T cell repertoires in COVID-19. With V trimmed by 5 bases and J by 8 bases, 7 bases remained unmatched. Germline V CDR1 and CDR2: PRHDT, FYEKMQ (reference sequence). The CDR3 is 15 amino acids. Using immunoSEQ multiplex PCR, the repertoire was profiled, and TCRdb retains in-frame clones only, with some absent. The sample carries 250,000 or so clones, around 84% recorded once. The TCR comes from a man in his sixties with acute or convalescent COVID-19. The chain is built from TRBV13 and TRBJ2-1; 12 bases map to TRBD2. The sample comprised peripheral blood. The CDR3 nucleotides are TGTGCCAGCAGCCCTGGACTAGCGGGGCCGTATGAGCAGTTCTTC. Translating it yields CASSPGLAGPYEQFF.